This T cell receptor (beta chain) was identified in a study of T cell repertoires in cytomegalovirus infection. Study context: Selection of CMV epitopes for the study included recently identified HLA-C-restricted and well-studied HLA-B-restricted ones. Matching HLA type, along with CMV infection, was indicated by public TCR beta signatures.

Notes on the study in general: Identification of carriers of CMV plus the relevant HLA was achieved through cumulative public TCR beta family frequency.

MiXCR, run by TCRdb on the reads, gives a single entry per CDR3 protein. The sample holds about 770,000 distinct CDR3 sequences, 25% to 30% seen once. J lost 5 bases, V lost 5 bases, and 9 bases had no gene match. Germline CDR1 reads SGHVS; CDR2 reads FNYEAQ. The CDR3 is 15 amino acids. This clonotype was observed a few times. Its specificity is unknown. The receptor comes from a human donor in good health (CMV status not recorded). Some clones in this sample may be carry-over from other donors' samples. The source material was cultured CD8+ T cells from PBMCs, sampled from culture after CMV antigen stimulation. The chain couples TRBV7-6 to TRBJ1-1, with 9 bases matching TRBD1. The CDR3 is CASSVNRGRRTEAFF. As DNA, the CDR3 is TGTGCCAGCAGCGTAAACAGGGGGCGTAGGACTGAAGCTTTCTTT.